The 18 T cell receptor beta chains listed next were all sequenced from one sample in a study of Graves' ophthalmopathy and Graves' hyperthyroidism. Amplification targeted the TCR beta CDR3 regions, with RNA transcripts as the source material. An opening RT-PCR round employed HTBI primers and preceded a second-round multiplex PCR. MiXCR, run by TCRdb on the multiplex PCR reads, gives a single entry per CDR3 protein. The table records about 210,000 distinct CDR3 sequences, 25% to 30% of them present only once. The sequenced sample consisted of peripheral blood. These receptors were taken from a man aged 50 or older with Graves' ophthalmopathy.

This chain links TRBV20-1 with TRBJ1-3; unclear D gene. The CDR3 runs 12 residues. The V gene's germline CDR1 is DFQATT and CDR2 SNEGSKA (reference sequence). The V end was cut by 3 bases, the J end by 4 bases, with 7 bases between. CDR3 coding DNA: TGCAGTGCTAGTCCACAGGGAAACACCATATATTTT. Amino acid sequence: CSASPQGNTIYF.

The chain uses TRBV20-1 and TRBJ2-5, with 8 positions matching TRBD2. V dropped 4 bases and J dropped 3; count of bases not matched to a gene: 7. Germline CDR1 is DFQATT and CDR2 is SNEGSKA (reference sequence). There are 14 residues in the CDR3. The CDR3 DNA sequence: TGCAGTGCTATTCCCTTGACTAGCGAAGAGACCCAGTACTTC. Its protein is CSAIPLTSEETQYF.

This clonotype has ten or more counts. This chain uses TRBV24-1 with TRBJ1-6; unclear D gene. CDR1 is KGHDR and CDR2 is SFDVKD in the germline V gene. This CDR3 has 13 amino acids. V dropped 4 bases and J dropped 7 bases, with 7 bases sitting between them. For the CDR3, the DNA is TGTGCCACCAGTGACGGGCAAAATTCACCCCTCCACTTT. This translates into CATSDGQNSPLHF.

This clonotype came up many times. The rearrangement joins TRBV25-1 to TRBJ1-2; D is unclear. This CDR3 is 14 amino acids long. Germline V gene lookup returns CDR1 MGHDK and CDR2 SYGVNS. Deletions cut 1 base from V and 5 bases from J, with 11 bases between. The CDR3 is CASSESLRTYGYTF. The CDR3 bases are TGTGCCAGCAGTGAATCTCTACGGACGTATGGCTACACCTTC.

The genes are TRBV28 and TRBJ1-1, with 9 bases aligning to TRBD1. V lost 5 bases to trimming and J lost 0 bases; unmatched junction nucleotides: 10. CDR3 length: 17 residues. Germline V gene data show CDR1 as MDHEN and CDR2 as SYDVKM. DNA for the CDR3: TGTGCCAGCAGTCCAGTGACAGGGGGAGGTTTGAACACTGAAGCTTTCTTT. It encodes CASSPVTGGGLNTEAFF.

There are many counts of this clonotype. This chain links TRBV6-1 with TRBJ2-4, with unresolved D. The CDR3 is made up of 16 amino acids. Germline values: CDR1 MNHNS, CDR2 SASEGT. V lost 5 bases and J 0 bases, leaving 14 bases between the germline ends. CDR3 amino acids: CASSTRSRIAKNIQYF. In DNA, the CDR3 is TGTGCCAGCAGTACCCGGAGCCGGATAGCCAAAAACATTCAGTACTTC.

This CDR3 is CAEGGRGPFTEAFF. CDR3 coding DNA: TGTGCCGAGGGGGGCAGGGGGCCCTTTACTGAAGCTTTCTTT. The chain carries TRBV30 and TRBJ1-1; 8 nucleotides match TRBD1. The CDR3 has 14 amino acids. The germline gives CDR1 GTSNPN, CDR2 SVGIG (reference sequence). The ends lost 8 bases at V and 5 bases at J; junction bases unmatched: 13.

This clonotype was counted many times. This chain links TRBV28 with TRBJ2-7, with D possibly being TRBD1 or TRBD2 (6 bases each). The germline V gene has CDR1 MDHEN and CDR2 SYDVKM. Deletions cut 2 bases from V and 6 bases from J, with 14 bases between. The CDR3 consists of 14 residues. The CDR3 DNA is TGTGCCAGCAGTTTAAGGGGGGCGCCTAGCGAGCAGTACTTC. Residues: CASSLRGAPSEQYF.

This clonotype has at least ten counts. The J gene is TRBJ2-7, the V gene TRBV12-3 or TRBV12-4; 9 nucleotides line up with TRBD1. This CDR3 has 13 amino acids. V dropped 5 bases and J dropped 7; count of bases not matched to a gene: 6. In DNA, the CDR3 is TGTGCCAGCAGTCTTACGACAGGGGGGGAGCAGTACTTC. Its translation is CASSLTTGGEQYF.

The table lists this clonotype with many counts. The chain couples TRBV9 to TRBJ1-1; maybe TRBD1 (6 bases). Trimming took off 3 bases at V and 4 bases at J, with 10 bases between the two ends. This CDR3 spans 13 amino acids. Germline V gives CDR1 SGDLS, CDR2 YYNGEE. DNA for the CDR3: TGTGCCAGCAGCGCCGAACAGGGCACTGAAGCTTTCTTT. Its translation: CASSAEQGTEAFF.

This clonotype was observed many times. As DNA, the CDR3 is TGCGCCAGCAGCTTGGAAGCAGGGGACCAGCCCCAGCATTTT. This sequence encodes CASSLEAGDQPQHF. The V call is TRBV5-1, the J call TRBJ1-5; TRBD1 might be the D (6 bases). The length of the CDR3 is 14 residues. The V gene's germline CDR1 is SGHRS and CDR2 YFSETQ. V lost 0 bases and J 7 bases, leaving 11 bases between the germline ends.

The chain combines TRBV5-1 with TRBJ2-7; TRBD1 aligns across 7 bases. V lost 0 bases and J lost 0; bases outside the gene matches: 6. CDR1 and CDR2 (germline): SGHRS, YFSETQ. CDR3 length: 16 residues. The CDR3 reads CASSLGAAGGSYEQYF. In DNA form, the CDR3 reads TGCGCCAGCAGCTTGGGTGCTGCAGGGGGCTCCTACGAGCAGTACTTC.

This clonotype was found many times. The CDR3 loop is CASTQGVSTDTQYF. CDR3 DNA: TGTGCCAGCACCCAGGGCGTATCCACAGATACGCAGTATTTT. This chain links TRBV7-9 with TRBJ2-3; a possible D gene is TRBD1 (5 bases). V was pared by 7 bases and J by 2 bases, with 13 bases between. The CDR3 runs to 14 residues. The germline V gene encodes CDR1 SEHNR and CDR2 FQNEAQ (reference sequence).

This clonotype was detected many times. This chain connects TRBV11-2 to TRBJ2-5, with D tentatively TRBD1 (6 bases). Deletions cut 0 bases from V and 0 bases from J, with 8 bases between. The CDR3 is 15 residues long. Germline lookup yields CDR1 SGHAT and CDR2 FQNNGV. The CDR3 DNA reads as TGTGCCAGCAGCTTAGATCAGGGGTACCAAGAGACCCAGTACTTC. The encoded protein is CASSLDQGYQETQYF.

The chain couples TRBV30 to TRBJ1-2; TRBD1 matches 8 bases. The CDR3 is made up of 13 amino acids. V shed 4 bases and J 8 bases; nucleotides not matched to a gene: 9. Germline assignment: CDR1 GTSNPN and CDR2 SVGIG (reference sequence). Here the CDR3 DNA reads TGTGCCTGGAACCCCGGACAGGGTTCGGGCTACACCTTC. This codes for CAWNPGQGSGYTF.

This chain joins TRBV28 and TRBJ1-1, with D uncertain. Trimming pared 5 bases from V and 4 bases from J, leaving 11 bases between. The CDR3 is 13 amino acids. Germline loops: CDR1 MDHEN, CDR2 SYDVKM. CDR3 DNA: TGTGCCAGCAGTCCCGAATGGGGCACTGAAGCTTTCTTT. It codes for CASSPEWGTEAFF.

This clonotype has ten or more counts. The chain recombines TRBV12-3 or TRBV12-4 with TRBJ2-4, with D possibly TRBD1 on 6 matching bases. This CDR3 has 16 residues. Trimming removed 5 bases at V and 1 base at J, with 15 bases between. CDR3: CASSDTGPRAKNIQYF. The DNA of the CDR3 is TGTGCCAGCAGTGATACAGGGCCAAGGGCCAAAAACATTCAGTACTTC.

This chain joins TRBV27 and TRBJ2-7, with 10 bases identical to TRBD2. The J segment lost 7 bases and the V segment lost 3 bases, leaving 6 bases of the junction unmatched. CDR3 length: 14 residues. Per germline, CDR1 MNHEY and CDR2 SMNVEV (reference sequence). CDR3 sequence reads: CASSLVVSGREQYF. The CDR3 bases are TGTGCCAGCAGTTTGGTAGTTAGCGGGAGGGAGCAGTACTTC.